This T cell receptor (beta chain) stems from a study of cytomegalovirus exposure and HLA in healthy donors. The CDR3 runs 15 residues. Per germline, CDR1 ENHRY and CDR2 SYGVKD. In the case of this clone: Its antigen is unidentified.

Study-level points and caveats: Productive rates of about 87% or about 30% were seen for most TCR beta V segments in an earlier analysis.

The PCR was carried out with 60 Vbeta primers and 13 Jbeta primers. Methods used by the authors: Later, an analysis found roughly 80 million unique TCR beta chains, and approximately 10 million of these were shared. The assay was immunoSEQ multiplex PCR, and TCRdb's table has in-frame clones only and misses some. V, J and clone size are taken as reported in that table, and D and trimming were inferred from the DNA itself. The sample contains approximately 170,000 clones, 81% of which appear only once. Sequences were obtained from PBMCs. The origin of this receptor is a man aged 45-60 years in good health and CMV-seropositive. V usage is TRBV10-3 and J usage is TRBJ2-5, with a tentative D call TRBD1 (7 bases). The last part of the DNA fits TRBJ2-7 better; the J call may be wrong. This CDR3 reads CAISESGRGVYEQYF. The CDR3 DNA sequence: TGTGCCATCAGTGAGTCGGGCAGGGGGGTTTACGAGCAGTACTTC.